This TCR beta chain was captured by sequencing in a study of blood T cell repertoires in COVID-19. Study-level background: Samples taken during acute and convalescent COVID-19 were collected in the United States, Italy and Spain. Sample material is recorded as cDNA or gDNA derived from T cells, B-cell-depleted T cells, or PBMCs.

V was clipped by 5 bases and J by 8 bases; unmatched bases: 10. This CDR3 has 14 residues. The germline gives CDR1 SGHNT, CDR2 YYREEE (reference sequence). Seattle patients were enrolled during active infection and followed longitudinally. In the source study's methods: Amplification with reference gene primers provided the estimates of nucleated cell counts. TCRdb's table, derived via immunoSEQ multiplex PCR, lists solely in-frame clones and lacks some. V and J calls and clone size are those listed in that table; D and trimming were worked out from the DNA. This repertoire shows a few hundred thousand clones, about nine tenths found once; its top ten account for around 10%.

The chain carries TRBV5-4 and TRBJ1-2, with 9 bases aligning to TRBD1. The sequencing sample was made of peripheral blood. This clonotype was obtained from a woman aged 25 to 39 with COVID-19, enrolled during active disease. The CDR3 DNA sequence: TGTGCCAGCAGTCCCAGGACAGGGGAGTTGGGCTACACCTTC. Amino acids: CASSPRTGELGYTF.